A single sample is the source of the 6 T cell receptor beta chains below, sequenced in a study of blood T cell repertoires in COVID-19. Here immunoSEQ multiplex PCR was the method, and the copy in TCRdb shows in-frame clones only, minus some. Found here are around 230,000 clones, around 85% of them singletons; the top ten hold 4.5% to 6%. The sample taken for sequencing was peripheral blood. These receptors were obtained from a man between 45 and 60 years old with COVID-19, enrolled during active disease.

CDR3 amino acids: CASSTGTANEKLFF. The CDR3 DNA sequence: TGTGCCAGCAGTACGGGAACCGCAAATGAAAAACTGTTTTTT. The genes are TRBV6-6 and TRBJ1-4; D call uncertain. V was shortened by 5 bases and J by 5 bases, with 12 bases between the two germline ends. The length of the CDR3 is 14 residues. The germline V gene encodes CDR1 MNHNY and CDR2 SVGAGI (reference sequence).

The chain combines TRBV15 with TRBJ1-2, with no clear D. The V end was cut by 7 bases, the J end by 8 bases, with 17 bases between. The germline V gene has CDR1 LNHNV and CDR2 YYDKDF (reference sequence). The CDR3 has 13 residues. The DNA for the CDR3 is TGTGCCACCACGTCGGGGATGCGTTACGGCTACACCTTC. It is translated as CATTSGMRYGYTF.

The chain uses TRBV29-1 and TRBJ1-2, with TRBD1 identical over 8 bases. V gave up 2 bases and J gave up 7 bases; unmatched junction bases: 6. CDR3 length: 13 residues. CDR1 is SQVTM, CDR2 ANQGSEA, per germline. The CDR3 region has the DNA TGCAGCGTTGAAATAGCAGGGGGCTCTGGCTACACCTTC. Its protein product is CSVEIAGGSGYTF.

V gene TRBV10-3 combines with J gene TRBJ2-7; D is undetermined. The CDR3 contains 12 residues. The V gene lost 0 bases and the J gene lost 4 bases, with 4 bases spanning the gap. Germline values: CDR1 ENHRY, CDR2 SYGVKD. The CDR3 here is CAISESSYEQYF. The CDR3 DNA sequence: TGTGCCATCAGTGAGTCTTCATACGAGCAGTACTTC.

The J gene is TRBJ2-3, the V gene TRBV7-2; D might be TRBD2 (6 bases). The germline CDR1 and CDR2 sequences are SGHTA and FQGNSA. This CDR3 is built from 14 residues. Trimming took off 1 base at V and 9 bases at J, with 14 bases between the two ends. CDR3 in amino acids: CASSLELRGNTQYF. CDR3 sequence (DNA): TGTGCCAGCAGCTTAGAGTTGCGGGGAAACACGCAGTATTTT.

The V gene is TRBV6-2 or TRBV6-3, the J gene TRBJ1-1; 10 nucleotides line up with TRBD1. Unmatched junction bases numbered 4, after V lost 5 bases and J lost 1 base. The CDR3 has 15 residues. In germline, CDR1 is MNHEY, CDR2 SVGEGT. CDR3 DNA sequence: TGTGCCAGCAGTGACCGGGACAGGGGGAACACTGAAGCTTTCTTT. This sequence encodes CASSDRDRGNTEAFF.